The subject of this entry is one T cell receptor (beta chain). Between the trimmed V and J ends, which lost 3 bases and 2 bases, there was a span of 17 bases. This CDR3 spans 16 amino acids. The germline gives CDR1 MNHEY, CDR2 SMNVEV (reference sequence). These data come from a study of blood T cell repertoires in COVID-19. Study in general: The samples span acute and convalescent COVID-19 from the United States, Italy and Spain. Sample material is recorded as cDNA or gDNA derived from T cells, B-cell-depleted T cells, or PBMCs.

How the authors handled the data: Amplification with reference gene primers provided the estimates of nucleated cell counts. Sequenced by immunoSEQ multiplex PCR; TCRdb stores in-frame clones only, minus some. V, J and clone size are taken as reported in that table, and D and trimming were inferred from the DNA itself. The table records 90,000 or so clones, 89% of them present only once. The sequenced material came from peripheral blood. The origin of this receptor is a woman over 75 with active COVID-19. The chain links TRBV27 to TRBJ2-7; tentatively, D is TRBD1 (6 bases). The CDR3 nucleotides are TGTGCCAGCAGTTTCCCCTTAAAGGACAGTACCTACGAGCAGTACTTC. Translated: CASSFPLKDSTYEQYF.